These 19 T cell receptor beta chains share one sample of origin, sequenced in a study of cytomegalovirus exposure and HLA in healthy donors. The PCR made use of 60 Vbeta and 13 Jbeta primers. Sequencing used immunoSEQ multiplex PCR; TCRdb keeps in-frame clones, though not all of them. This sample contains about 160,000 clones. Sequences were obtained from PBMCs. Receptors originate from a woman aged 60 to 75 in good health and CMV-seronegative.

The gene calls are TRBV2 and TRBJ2-6; D gene unclear. The CDR3 consists of 16 residues. V was pared by 6 bases and J by 0 bases, with 12 bases between. Looked up from germline, CDR1 is SNHLY and CDR2 is FYNNEI. CDR3 amino acids: CASRRSTISGANVLTF. The DNA for the CDR3 is TGTGCCAGCAGACGCAGTACCATCTCTGGGGCCAACGTCCTGACTTTC.

This chain uses TRBV4-1 with TRBJ1-2; maybe TRBD1 (6 bases). V dropped 4 bases and J dropped 5 bases, with 17 bases sitting between them. CDR3 length: 15 residues. Germline V CDR1 and CDR2: MGHRA, YSYEKL. CDR3 coding DNA: TGCGCCAGCAGCCCCCGCCGGGAGGGGGTGTATGGCTACACCTTC. Translation: CASSPRREGVYGYTF.

The CDR3 spells CASSLVPSYEQYF. The CDR3 DNA is TGTGCCAGCAGCTTGGTTCCGAGCTACGAGCAGTACTTC. The rearrangement links TRBV5-4 to TRBJ2-7; no definite D call. The germline V and J ends were trimmed by 0 bases and 3 bases, with 7 bases remaining between them. CDR3 length: 13 residues. In germline, CDR1 is SGHNT, CDR2 YYREEE (reference sequence).

Of note for this clone: The identical CDR3 is also encoded by other nucleotide sequences in the sample. This chain links TRBV7-9 with TRBJ1-1; TRBD1 might be the D (6 bases). CDR1 and CDR2 (germline): SEHNR, FQNEAQ (reference sequence). This CDR3 is built from 16 residues. Trimming pared 4 bases from V and 1 base from J, leaving 16 bases between. The CDR3 sequence is CASSSLIGQKNTEAFF. The CDR3 nucleotides read TGTGCCAGCAGCTCCCTCATCGGACAGAAGAACACTGAAGCTTTCTTT.

A remark on this clone: Other DNA sequences in this sample translate to the same CDR3. The genes are TRBV29-1 and TRBJ2-7; 11 positions match TRBD1. Germline CDR1 is SQVTM and CDR2 is ANQGSEA. The junction had 1 base not matched to a gene; V was cut back by 6 bases and J by 3 bases. There are 12 residues in the CDR3. The CDR3 protein is CSVGTGGYEQYF. The DNA for the CDR3 is TGCAGCGTCGGGACAGGGGGCTACGAGCAGTACTTC.

This chain links TRBV5-4 with TRBJ1-1, with TRBD1 matching 7 bases. The CDR3 extends over 15 amino acids. The germline CDR1 and CDR2 sequences are SGHNT and YYREEE (reference sequence). V lost 0 bases and J lost 3; bases outside the gene matches: 5. In DNA form, the CDR3 reads TGTGCCAGCAGCTTGGCGACCCAGGGGGACACTGAAGCTTTCTTT. Its protein product is CASSLATQGDTEAFF.

The chain uses TRBV4-3 and TRBJ2-2, with 7 nucleotides matching TRBD1. V trimming: 0 bases; J trimming: 2 bases; junction bases outside the gene matches: 6. The CDR3 totals 17 residues. Per the germline V gene, CDR1 is LGHNA and CDR2 is YSLEER. The CDR3 sequence is CASSQDFGTVNTGELFF. The DNA of the CDR3 is TGCGCCAGCAGCCAAGATTTTGGGACAGTTAACACCGGGGAGCTGTTTTTT.

A note on this clone: Its ends do not fully match the called genes, so a read error is possible. CDR3 sequence reads: CASSLEEGADF. Written as DNA, the CDR3 is TGTGCCAGCAGCTTAGAGGAAGGGGCAGACTTC. The chain combines TRBV7-9 with TRBJ2-7; D is possibly TRBD1 (5 bases). The CDR3 runs to 11 residues. CDR1 and CDR2 (germline): SEHNR, FQNEAQ (reference sequence).

V is TRBV29-1 and J is TRBJ2-1; the match to TRBD2 covers 9 bases. The germline gives CDR1 SQVTM, CDR2 ANQGSEA. The CDR3 covers 13 residues. The junction had 7 bases not matched to a gene; V was cut back by 4 bases and J by 9 bases. In DNA form, the CDR3 reads TGCAGCGTTGGCAATAGCGGGAGCGGTGAGCAGTTCTTC. As protein: CSVGNSGSGEQFF.

The chain links TRBV10-1 to TRBJ2-2, with D tentatively TRBD2 (6 bases). There are 14 residues in the CDR3. Germline assignment: CDR1 WNHNN and CDR2 SYGVQD (reference sequence). V was shortened by 3 bases and J by 2 bases, with 7 bases between the two germline ends. Written as DNA, the CDR3 is TGCGCCAGCAGTGATAGCGGAAACACCGGGGAGCTGTTTTTT. Protein: CASSDSGNTGELFF.

This chain links TRBV14 with TRBJ2-7; 13 nucleotides match TRBD2. The CDR3 has 17 amino acids. Germline V CDR1 and CDR2: SGHDN, FVKESK. V dropped 6 bases and J dropped 3; count of bases not matched to a gene: 11. DNA for the CDR3: TGTGCCAGCAGTCCTAGACTAGCGGGAGGATCTAGCTACGAGCAGTACTTC. Protein product: CASSPRLAGGSSYEQYF. The full variable domain, its missing parts supplied by reference TRBV14 and TRBJ2-7, is EAGVTQFPSHSVIEKGQTVTLRCDPISGHDNLYWYRRVMGKEIKFLLHFVKESKQDESGMPNNRFLAERTGGTYSTLKVQPAELEDSGVYFCASSPRLAGGSSYEQYFGPGTRLTVT.

The chain joins TRBV6-5 to TRBJ2-7; 7 bases match TRBD1. This CDR3 is built from 15 residues. V lost 6 bases to trimming and J lost 0 bases; unmatched junction nucleotides: 8. The germline gives CDR1 MNHEY, CDR2 SVGAGI. CDR3: CASRRQGQSSYEQYF. The CDR3 DNA reads as TGTGCCAGCAGGCGCCAGGGACAGAGCTCCTACGAGCAGTACTTC.

V gene TRBV7-2 combines with J gene TRBJ2-5; D remains ambiguous. This CDR3 spans 11 amino acids. V was cut by 4 bases and J by 2 bases, with 2 bases left in between. Germline loops: CDR1 SGHTA, CDR2 FQGNSA. The chain's CDR3 is CASSSQETQYF. CDR3 DNA sequence: TGTGCCAGCAGCTCTCAAGAGACCCAGTACTTC.

The chain joins TRBV11-3 to TRBJ2-7; a possible D gene is TRBD1 (6 bases). This CDR3 comprises 13 residues. The V end was cut by 5 bases, the J end by 5 bases, with 13 bases between. The germline CDR1 and CDR2 sequences are SGHNT and YENEEA. CDR3: CASSTGQGNEQYF. The CDR3 nucleotides read TGTGCCAGCAGCACGGGGCAGGGGAACGAGCAGTACTTC.

The gene calls are TRBV4-2 and TRBJ2-1; D uncertain. There are 16 residues in the CDR3. With 3 bases removed from V and 1 base from J, the gap between germline ends came to 13 bases. Germline assignment: CDR1 LGHNA and CDR2 YNFKEQ. The CDR3 nucleotides read TGTGCCAGCAGCCACGATTCTTCGCAGTCCTACAATGAGCAGTTCTTC. Translated, it gives CASSHDSSQSYNEQFF.

The chain has TRBV5-1 and TRBJ1-4; a weak D match, TRBD1 (6 bases). CDR1 and CDR2 (germline): SGHRS, YFSETQ. CDR3 length: 16 amino acids. Between the trimmed V and J ends, which lost 4 bases and 8 bases, there was a span of 21 bases. The CDR3 DNA reads as TGCGCCAGCAGCCCGAATCCGGGACATCTGAACGAAAAACTGTTTTTT. Residues: CASSPNPGHLNEKLFF.

The rearrangement links TRBV30 to TRBJ2-5; D is uncertain. The CDR3 runs 13 residues. Germline V gene sequence: CDR1 GTSNPN, CDR2 SVGIG (reference sequence). The V end was cut by 0 bases, the J end by 0 bases, with 5 bases between. The CDR3 DNA sequence: TGTGCCTGGAGTGTACTAAACCAAGAGACCCAGTACTTC. Translated: CAWSVLNQETQYF.

This chain connects TRBV15 to TRBJ2-7; D uncertain. The CDR3 has 15 residues. The germline V and J ends were trimmed by 0 bases and 0 bases, with 9 bases remaining between them. Per germline, CDR1 LNHNV and CDR2 YYDKDF (reference sequence). This chain's CDR3 is CATSRDLLSSYEQYF. In DNA form, the CDR3 reads TGTGCCACCAGCAGAGATCTCTTGAGCTCCTACGAGCAGTACTTC.

The chain carries TRBV7-8 and TRBJ2-5; 9 nucleotides agree with TRBD2. Matching the DNA end better, TRBJ2-7 makes the J call doubtful. CDR3 length: 16 residues. Germline loops: CDR1 SGHVS, CDR2 FQNEAQ. CDR3 amino acids: CASSLRALAGPYEQYF. The CDR3 bases are TGTGCCAGCAGCTTACGTGCGCTAGCGGGACCCTACGAGCAGTACTTC.